This TCR beta chain emerged from a study of blood T cell repertoires in COVID-19. Study as a whole: From the United States, Italy and Spain came samples of acute and convalescent COVID-19. T cells, B-cell-depleted T cells, or PBMCs supplied cDNA or gDNA.

Authors' data handling: Researchers report that nucleated cell counts were estimated from reference gene primer amplification. Only in-frame clones appear in the TCRdb table, and some are missing; sequencing was by immunoSEQ multiplex PCR. The D gene and trimming were derived from the DNA, and the V and J assignments and clone size from that table. In the table there are approximately 210,000 clones, approximately 89% of which are singletons. V was cut by 4 bases and J by 2 bases, with 14 bases left in between. Germline V gene lookup returns CDR1 SGHTA and CDR2 FQGNSA. The CDR3 totals 15 residues. This sequence joins TRBV7-2 and TRBJ1-1; maybe TRBD1 (5 bases). The clonotype comes from a woman between 35 and 50 years old with acute or convalescent COVID-19. Sample: peripheral blood. This CDR3 is CASSWGPGTNTEAFF. The CDR3 DNA reads as TGTGCCAGCAGCTGGGGCCCGGGCACCAACACTGAAGCTTTCTTT. Complete variable domain (other parts from reference TRBV7-2 and TRBJ1-1): GAGVSQSPSNKVTEKGKDVELRCDPISGHTALYWYRQSLGQGLEFLIYFQGNSAPDKSGLPSDRFSAERTGGSVSTLTIQRTQQEDSAVYLCASSWGPGTNTEAFFGQGTRLTVV.